The sequence of this T cell receptor beta chain was determined in a study of cytomegalovirus exposure and HLA in healthy donors. Study as a whole: About 85 million unique TCRs from HLA-typed donors were held in an early release of data.

A multiplex PCR was run with 60 Vbeta primers and 13 Jbeta primers. Sequenced by immunoSEQ multiplex PCR; TCRdb stores in-frame clones only, minus some. The sample contains fewer than 90,000 clones, around 78% of which appear only once. Only a few counts were recorded for this clone. The CDR3 loop spans 21 amino acids. While unrecorded immune exposures were likely, the donors were nominally healthy when sampled. Material for sequencing was PBMCs. This sequence was found in a male donor in good health and CMV-seropositive. The V and J genes are TRBV21-1 and TRBJ2-1; the table's D gene call, TRBD1, was not cross checked with the DNA. TRBV21-1 is listed as a pseudogene. The CDR3 loop is CASSKFPPCCANMGAQEEQFF. CDR3 sequence (DNA): TGTGCCAGCAGCAAATTTCCACCTTGTTGTGCCAACATGGGGGCCCAAGAAGAGCAGTTCTTC.